This T cell receptor (beta chain) was sequenced during a study of T cell responses to AZD1222 COVID-19 vaccine (dated by TCRdb to the early 2020s). Study-level background: Because spike-specific TCR depth and breadth did not differ between the two schedules, AZD1222 recipients who got a second dose at roughly 4 weeks were pooled with those who got a second dose at roughly 12 weeks. TCR sequencing was performed for 230 to 250 trial participants, of whom some 200 were given two doses of AZD1222 and around 25 were given two doses of MenACWY control vaccine. Trial participants were enrolled by age into 18-55, 56-69 and 70-plus year subgroups, with roughly 160, 29 and 62 TCR-sequenced participants respectively. Findings and caveats that apply to the study as a whole: Because no day 14 peak-response samples were available, repertoires were characterized only after the peak T cell response. Participants were mostly white British, with more females than males. The authors suggested clonal diversity may have been underestimated. The vaccine-associated CD4 TCRs covered the entire spike protein, and the dominant responses fell in regions 160-218 and 743-854. Reportedly, almost half of the unique spike-specific TCRs recognized epitopes lying outside the regions that are mutated in the B.1.351 and B.1.1.7 variants. Spike-specific TCR breadth and depth rose significantly after two AZD1222 doses compared with day 0 and with MenACWY recipients. In the small 56-69-year group, the increase in depth fell short of significance, most likely because of low power. Conclusions about previously exposed vaccinees are limited because only five to seven AZD1222 recipients were SARS-CoV-2 seropositive at baseline.

Reading the label with the study, this specimen's time point is: baseline before first vaccination. Vaccinee samples were obtained from the UK trials COV001 and COV002, which included a single-blind randomized controlled phase 2/3 trial of AZD1222 (ChAdOx1 nCoV-19) in healthy adults. Trial participant PBMC samples were collected at day 0 and day 28 after the second dose for TCRbeta chain sequencing. The CDR3 regions of human TCRbeta chains were analyzed by immunosequencing. In the source study's methods: TCRs in the repertoires were compared against a reference library of SARS-CoV-2-specific TCRs that had been generated with the MIRA antigen-specificity platform. Breadth was defined as the fraction of unique TCRs that were SARS-CoV-2-associated, and depth was defined as the fraction of total T cells that were SARS-CoV-2-associated. Each spike-specific TCR was assigned to its reactive spike region and to a CD4 or CD8 class using the MIRA data. Log10-transformed breadth and depth values were compared by one-way ANOVA with Sidak's multiple comparisons tests. Imported from immuneACCESS, the table was reduced by TCRdb to in-frame sequences with V and J called. These copies leave out some clones; in studies compared against another copy, an unresolved V gene accounts for under half, and the cause of the remainder is not known. Clone size and the V and J calls come from that table; the DNA yielded D and trimming. In all, the sample holds over 150,000 clones, and about 92% of those were seen once. The ten largest make up 18% of the sample.

Points on this clone: The antigen this receptor binds is unknown. Per-base quality was not reported, and no clone a single base away is much larger than it.

This sequence originates from an adult in good health. The sequencing used peripheral blood, collected on day 0 of AZD1222 vaccination.

The CDR3 region: CASSLDRAQPQHF. The nucleotides are TGTGCCAGCAGCTTGGACAGGGCCCAGCCCCAGCATTTT. This chain is built from TRBV7-2 and TRBJ1-5, with 8 bases aligning to TRBD1. Sequences SGHTA (CDR1) and FQGNSA (CDR2) are obtained from the germline V gene. From the cysteine up to the phenylalanine, the CDR3 has a length of 13 residues. Only the CDR3 DNA is retained, 39 bases long and in frame from the first base. The germline V end is reduced by 3 bases and the J end by 7 bases; junction bases left unmatched: 2.